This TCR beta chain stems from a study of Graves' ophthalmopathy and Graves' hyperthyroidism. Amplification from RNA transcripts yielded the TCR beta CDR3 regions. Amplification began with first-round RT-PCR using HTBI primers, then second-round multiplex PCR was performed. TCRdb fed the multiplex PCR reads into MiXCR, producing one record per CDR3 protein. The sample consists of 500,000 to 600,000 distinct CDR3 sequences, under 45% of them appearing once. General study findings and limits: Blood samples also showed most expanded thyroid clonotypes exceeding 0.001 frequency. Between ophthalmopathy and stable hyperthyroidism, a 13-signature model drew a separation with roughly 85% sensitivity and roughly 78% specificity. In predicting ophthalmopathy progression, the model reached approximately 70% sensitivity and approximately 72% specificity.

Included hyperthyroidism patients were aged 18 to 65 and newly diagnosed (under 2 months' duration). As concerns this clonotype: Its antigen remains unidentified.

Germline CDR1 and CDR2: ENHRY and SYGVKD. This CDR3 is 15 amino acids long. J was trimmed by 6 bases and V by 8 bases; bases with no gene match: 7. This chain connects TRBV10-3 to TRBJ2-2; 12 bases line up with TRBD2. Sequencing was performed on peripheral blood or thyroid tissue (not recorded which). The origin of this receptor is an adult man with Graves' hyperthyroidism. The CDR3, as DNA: TGTGCCATCCAGACTAGCGGGAGAATGGCCGGGGAGCTGTTTTTT. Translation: CAIQTSGRMAGELFF.